A selection of T cell receptor beta chains follows, all from one sample in a study of blood T cell repertoires in COVID-19. This table comes from immunoSEQ multiplex PCR, and its TCRdb copy is limited to in-frame clones, with some not included. Here the sample spans some 260,000 clones, around 88% being singletons. Source material: peripheral blood. The receptors were gathered from a woman aged 25 to 39 with COVID-19, enrolled during active disease. Both conserved end residues are part of each CDR3. A D gene is named only where the DNA matches it firmly. Rows give clone size only sometimes, using once, few, many, or a class for an expanded clone.

TRBD2 | . | TRBJ2-3 | TRBV10-3 | TGTGCCATCAGGCCGGGACTAGACACAGATACGCAGTATTTT | CAIRPGLDTDTQYF
TRBD1 | few | TRBJ1-2 | TRBV7-9 | TGTGCCAGCAGCCAACCGGGACAGGGGGAGGAAGGCTACACCTTC | CASSQPGQGEEGYTF
. | once | TRBJ2-5 | TRBV9 | TGTGCCAGCAGCGTAGATGTAGCCCCCAACCAAGAGACCCAGTACTTC | CASSVDVAPNQETQYF
. | . | TRBJ1-2 | TRBV6-6 | TGTGCCAGCAGACAGACAGGCTATGGCTACACCTTC | CASRQTGYGYTF
. | few | TRBJ1-3 | TRBV15 | TGTGCCACCAGCAGAGATCGGGGTTCTGGAAACACCATATATTTT | CATSRDRGSGNTIYF
. | . | TRBJ1-2 | TRBV19 | TGTGCCAGTAGTATAGCGACAGGCGGCGGCTACACCTTC | CASSIATGGGYTF
TRBD2 | . | TRBJ2-1 | TRBV5-1 | TGCGCCAGCAGCTTTCAGCGGGACTGGTCGGTCTCCTACAATGAGCAGTTCTTC | CASSFQRDWSVSYNEQFF
TRBD2 | . | TRBJ2-3 | TRBV11-3 | TGTGCCAGCAGCTTGTTAGCGGGAGGCACAGATACGCAGTATTTT | CASSLLAGGTDTQYF
TRBD1 | few | TRBJ1-1 | TRBV2 | TGTGCCAGCAGTGAAGATTGGACAGGGGGCTCTGAAGCTTTCTTT | CASSEDWTGGSEAFF
TRBD1 | . | TRBJ2-3 | TRBV19 | TGTGCCAGTAGTATAAAAAGACAGGGGGATACGCAGTATTTT | CASSIKRQGDTQYF
. | . | TRBJ2-2 | TRBV5-1 | TGCGCCAGCAGCTTGGTTGCGAGCGACGGGGAGCTGTTTTTT | CASSLVASDGELFF
. | . | TRBJ2-3 | TRBV7-6 | TGTGCCAGCAGCCAGTCCGGCGGAACTAGCACAGATACGCAGTATTTT | CASSQSGGTSTDTQYF
TRBD1 | . | TRBJ1-6 | TRBV7-2 | TGTGCCAGCAGCTTACAGGGGGCGAAAAATTCACCCCTCCACTTT | CASSLQGAKNSPLHF
TRBD2 | once | TRBJ2-3 | TRBV4-1 | TGCGCCAGCAGCCAAGACCCCTCCGTTATGGGCGGGAGGTCCGCAGATACGCAGTATTTT | CASSQDPSVMGGRSADTQYF
. | . | TRBJ1-2 | TRBV28 | TGTGCCAGCAATACACAGCAGGGTACCTATGGCTACACCTTC | CASNTQQGTYGYTF
TRBD1 | . | TRBJ1-1 | TRBV27 | TGTGCCAGCAGCCGGGACAGCGGGGGGACTGAAGCTTTCTTT | CASSRDSGGTEAFF
. | . | TRBJ1-6 | TRBV28 | TGTGCCAGCAGTTTGGCCTCACAGGGAAGGAGCTCACCCCTCCACTTT | CASSLASQGRSSPLHF